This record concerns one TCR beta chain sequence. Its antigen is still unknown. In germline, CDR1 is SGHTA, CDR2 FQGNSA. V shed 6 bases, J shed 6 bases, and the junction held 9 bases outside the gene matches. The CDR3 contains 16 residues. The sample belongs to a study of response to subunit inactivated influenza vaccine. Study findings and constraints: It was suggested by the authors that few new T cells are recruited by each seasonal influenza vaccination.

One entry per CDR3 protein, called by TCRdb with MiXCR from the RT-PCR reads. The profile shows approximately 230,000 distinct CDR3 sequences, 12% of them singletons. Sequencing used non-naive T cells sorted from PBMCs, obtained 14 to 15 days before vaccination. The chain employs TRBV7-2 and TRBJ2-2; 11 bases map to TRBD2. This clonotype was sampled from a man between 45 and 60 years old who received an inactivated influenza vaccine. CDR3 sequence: CASSPDASGRPGELFF. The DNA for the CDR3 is TGTGCCAGCAGTCCGGACGCTAGCGGGAGGCCCGGGGAGCTGTTTTTT.